Below, 6 T cell receptor beta chains from the same sample are listed, as sequenced in a study of T cells in Graves' hyperthyroidism and ophthalmopathy. It was RNA transcripts that yielded the amplified TCR beta CDR3 regions. First-round RT-PCR with HTBI primers amplified the TCR CDR3 region. TCRdb re-analysed the multiplex PCR reads in MiXCR, keeping a single row per CDR3 protein. The sample records roughly 400,000 distinct CDR3 sequences, around a sixth being singletons. Sequencing was performed on blood. Source of these receptors: a young woman with Graves' hyperthyroidism that later progressed to Graves' ophthalmopathy.

This clonotype was seen a handful of times. The V call is TRBV7-2, the J call TRBJ2-1; 7 bases map to TRBD2. CDR1 and CDR2 from the germline V gene are SGHTA and FQGNSA. The CDR3 contains 12 residues. Trimming took 4 bases from V and 15 from J; bases not matched to a gene: 9. The CDR3 loop is CASSSSGGSLFF. The DNA of the CDR3 is TGTGCCAGCAGCTCTAGCGGAGGGTCCCTGTTCTTC.

This clonotype was found a few times. This chain uses TRBV4-2 with TRBJ1-2; tentatively, D is TRBD1 (6 bases). Trimming stripped 0 bases from V and 2 bases from J, with 10 bases between. Germline CDR1 reads LGHNA; CDR2 reads YNFKEQ. The CDR3 extends over 15 amino acids. CDR3: CASSQDSGGNYGYTF. DNA of the CDR3: TGTGCCAGCAGCCAAGATAGTGGGGGCAACTATGGCTACACCTTC.

On this clonotype: It may be a read error: a sequence one base away is much more abundant. This chain uses TRBV6-9 with TRBJ2-5; possible D gene TRBD1, 5 bases. The germline CDR1 and CDR2 sequences are MNHGY and SVAAGI. This CDR3 has 15 amino acids. In DNA, the CDR3 is TGTGTCAGCAGTTTCCAGGGAAGCCCACAAGAGACCCAGTACTTC. Translated: CVSSFQGSPQETQYF.

With regard to this clonotype: A much larger clone lies a single base off, so this may be a read error. J is TRBJ1-5 and V is TRBV30; the D gene is possibly TRBD1 (5 bases). Looked up from germline, CDR1 is GTSNPN and CDR2 is SVGIG (reference sequence). The CDR3 has 15 residues. The CDR3 protein is CAWSAGGGSNQLQHF. The CDR3, as DNA: TGTGCCTGGAGCGCCGGGGGGGGTAGCAATCAGCTCCAGCATTTT.

The chain links TRBV19 to TRBJ2-5, with D possibly matching TRBD2 (6 bases). Germline V gene lookup returns CDR1 LNHDA and CDR2 SQIVND (reference sequence). This CDR3 comprises 14 residues. Trimming pared 6 bases from V and 1 base from J, leaving 12 bases between. This CDR3 reads CASRISGGQETQYF. The CDR3 DNA sequence: TGTGCCAGTAGGATTAGCGGAGGCCAAGAGACCCAGTACTTC.

This clonotype was found many times. The gene calls are TRBV24-1 and TRBJ2-1; 9 bases are a match to TRBD2. Per the germline V gene, CDR1 is KGHDR and CDR2 is SFDVKD. J lost 5 bases, V lost 6 bases, and 7 bases had no gene match. This CDR3 is 15 amino acids long. The CDR3 DNA follows: TGTGCCACCAGTCGAGGCGGGAGGGCCGACAATGAGCAGTTCTTC. It translates to CATSRGGRADNEQFF.